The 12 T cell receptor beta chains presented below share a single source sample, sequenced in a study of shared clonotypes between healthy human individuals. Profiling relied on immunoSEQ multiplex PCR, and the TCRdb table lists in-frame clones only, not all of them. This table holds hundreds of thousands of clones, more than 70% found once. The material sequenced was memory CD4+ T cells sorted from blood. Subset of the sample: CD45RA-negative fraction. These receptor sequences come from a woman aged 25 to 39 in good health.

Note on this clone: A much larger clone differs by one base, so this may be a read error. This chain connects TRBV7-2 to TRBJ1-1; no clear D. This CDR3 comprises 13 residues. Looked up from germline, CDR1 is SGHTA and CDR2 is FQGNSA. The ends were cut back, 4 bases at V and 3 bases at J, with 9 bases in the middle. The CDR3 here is CASSSQSDTEAFF. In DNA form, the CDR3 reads TGTGCCAGCAGCTCCCAATCCGACACTGAAGCTTTCTTT.

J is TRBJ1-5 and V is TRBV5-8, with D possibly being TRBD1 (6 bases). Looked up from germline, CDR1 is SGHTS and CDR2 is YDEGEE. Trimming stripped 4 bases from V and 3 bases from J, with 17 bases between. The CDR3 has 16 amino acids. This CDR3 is CASSRGGGVYNQPQHF. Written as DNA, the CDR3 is TGTGCCAGCAGCCGAGGGGGGGGAGTTTACAATCAGCCCCAGCATTTT.

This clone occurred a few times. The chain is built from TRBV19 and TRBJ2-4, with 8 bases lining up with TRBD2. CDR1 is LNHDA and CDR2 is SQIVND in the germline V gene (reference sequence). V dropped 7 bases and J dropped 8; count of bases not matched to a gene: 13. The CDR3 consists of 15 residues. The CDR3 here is CASTETSGGADIQYF. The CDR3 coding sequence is TGTGCCAGTACCGAAACTAGCGGCGGGGCTGACATTCAGTACTTC. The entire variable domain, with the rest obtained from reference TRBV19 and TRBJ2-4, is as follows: DGGITQSPKYLFRKEGQNVTLSCEQNLNHDAMYWYRQDPGQGLRLIYYSQIVNDFQKGDIAEGYSVSREKKESFPLTVTSAQKNPTAFYLCASTETSGGADIQYFGAGTRLSVL.

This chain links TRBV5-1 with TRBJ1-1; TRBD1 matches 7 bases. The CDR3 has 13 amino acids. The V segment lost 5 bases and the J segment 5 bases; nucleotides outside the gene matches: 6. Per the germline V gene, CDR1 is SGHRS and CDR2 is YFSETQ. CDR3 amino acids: CASRGPGGTEAFF. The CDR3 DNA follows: TGCGCCAGCAGAGGGCCAGGGGGTACTGAAGCTTTCTTT.

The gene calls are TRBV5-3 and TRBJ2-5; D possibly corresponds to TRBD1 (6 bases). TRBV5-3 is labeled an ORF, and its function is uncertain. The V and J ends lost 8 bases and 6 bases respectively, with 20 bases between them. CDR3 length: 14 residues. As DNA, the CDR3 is TGTGCCAGCACCGAAGCACAGGGAAGGAAGACCCAGTACTTC. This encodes CASTEAQGRKTQYF.

CDR3 in amino acids: CASSPGWSQHF. In DNA form, the CDR3 reads TGTGCCAGCAGCCCGGGTTGGTCCCAGCATTTT. The chain combines TRBV28 with TRBJ1-5; D remains ambiguous. Between the trimmed V and J ends, which lost 6 bases and 11 bases, there was a span of 11 bases. The germline V gene has CDR1 MDHEN and CDR2 SYDVKM. The CDR3 length is 11 residues.

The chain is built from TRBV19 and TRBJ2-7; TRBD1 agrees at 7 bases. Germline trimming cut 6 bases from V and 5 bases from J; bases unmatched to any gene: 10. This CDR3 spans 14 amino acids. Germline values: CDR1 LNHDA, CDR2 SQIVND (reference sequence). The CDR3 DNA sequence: TGTGCCAGTAGCCTCAAGGGGGCTCTACACGAGCAGTACTTC. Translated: CASSLKGALHEQYF.

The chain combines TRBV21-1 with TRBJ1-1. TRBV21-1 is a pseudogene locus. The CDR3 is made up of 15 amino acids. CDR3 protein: CASSNCGSRNTEAFF. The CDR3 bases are TGTGCCAGCAGCAATTGCGGGTCCAGGAACACTGAAGCTTTCTTT.

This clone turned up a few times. This CDR3 is CASSGPGRSEGNQPQHF. The CDR3 bases are TGTGCCAGCAGTGGCCCGGGACGGTCAGAGGGCAATCAGCCCCAGCATTTT. The chain is built from TRBV6-1 and TRBJ1-5; D might be TRBD1 (5 bases). The germline gives CDR1 MNHNS, CDR2 SASEGT. Trimming removed 4 bases at V and 2 bases at J, with 18 bases between. The length of the CDR3 is 17 residues.

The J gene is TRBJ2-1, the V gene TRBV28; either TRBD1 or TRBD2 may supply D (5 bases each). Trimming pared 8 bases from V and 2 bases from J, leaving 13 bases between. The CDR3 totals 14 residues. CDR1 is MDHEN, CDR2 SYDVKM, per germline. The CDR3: CASFGAPTYNEQFF. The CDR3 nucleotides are TGTGCCAGCTTCGGGGCTCCAACCTACAATGAGCAGTTCTTC.

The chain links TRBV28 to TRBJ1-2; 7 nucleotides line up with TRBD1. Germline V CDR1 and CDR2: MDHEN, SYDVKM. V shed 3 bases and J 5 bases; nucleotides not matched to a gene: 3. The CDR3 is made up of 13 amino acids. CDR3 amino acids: CASSFIQGYGYTF. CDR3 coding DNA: TGTGCCAGCAGTTTCATACAGGGGTATGGCTACACCTTC.

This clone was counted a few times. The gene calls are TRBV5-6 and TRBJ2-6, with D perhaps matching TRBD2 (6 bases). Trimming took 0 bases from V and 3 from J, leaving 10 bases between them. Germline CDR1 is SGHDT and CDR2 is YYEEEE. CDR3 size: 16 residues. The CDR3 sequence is CASSLGPRGGANVLTF. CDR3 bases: TGTGCCAGCAGCTTGGGACCGCGGGGTGGGGCCAACGTCCTGACTTTC.